This T cell receptor beta chain derives from a study of Ad26.COV2.S vaccination and SARS-CoV-2 variants. Remarks on this clone: Antigen: not known.

CDR3 length: 18 amino acids. In germline, CDR1 is KGHSH, CDR2 LQKENI. The V gene end was trimmed by 3 bases and the J gene end by 5 bases; junction bases not matched to a gene: 13. Study-wide results and limits: Relative to placebo recipients, vaccine recipients exhibited elevated spike-specific TCR breadth. Vaccine recipients and placebo recipients showed similar non-spike TCR breadth. An underestimation of total T cell responses may have resulted from the TCR breadth and depth analyses.

TCRdb's table, derived via immunoSEQ multiplex PCR, lists solely in-frame clones and lacks some. The sample consists of about 350,000 clones, roughly nine tenths of them appearing once. The sequence was collected from a human donor who had recovered from COVID-19. Sequences were derived from peripheral blood, sampled after recovery from COVID-19. V gene TRBV18 combines with J gene TRBJ1-6, with 7 bases fitting TRBD1. The CDR3 reads CASSPFAVTGTNNSPLHF. The CDR3 DNA follows: TGTGCCAGCTCACCTTTTGCCGTGACAGGGACCAATAATTCACCCCTCCACTTT.